Each of the 15 T cell receptor beta chains below was sequenced from the same sample in a study of OX40 agonist ivuxolimab in advanced cancers. Sequencing was performed with immunoSEQ multiplex PCR; in TCRdb, only in-frame clones are kept and a portion is missing. The sample lists 8,500 to 13,000 clones, approximately 84% seen once, with approximately 15% in the top ten. This specimen consisted of CD4+ or CD8+ T cells sorted from blood, obtained in a trial of the OX40 agonist ivuxolimab. Receptors were obtained from an adult with an advanced solid tumor such as melanoma, head and neck, liver or kidney cancer.

This clone was observed a few times. This chain links TRBV6-5 with TRBJ2-6; maybe TRBD1 (6 bases). This CDR3 has 15 amino acids. Per germline, CDR1 MNHEY and CDR2 SVGAGI. Trimming shortened V by 5 bases and J by 4 bases, and 12 bases separated the two germline ends. CDR3 loop: CASSKDSSGANVLTF. The CDR3 DNA reads as TGTGCCAGCAGTAAGGACAGTTCAGGGGCCAACGTCCTGACTTTC.

A single count supports this clone. This chain connects TRBV7-9 to TRBJ2-4; D is unclear. The CDR3 is 16 residues long. V gave up 1 base and J gave up 0 bases, with 10 bases separating them. The germline V gene has CDR1 SEHNR and CDR2 FQNEAQ (reference sequence). The CDR3 here is CASSLVSDLAKNIQYF. The CDR3 DNA follows: TGTGCCAGCAGCTTAGTATCAGACTTAGCCAAAAACATTCAGTACTTC.

This clone has only one observation. The V and J genes are TRBV27 and TRBJ2-2; D is ambiguous. From germline, CDR1 is MNHEY and CDR2 SMNVEV (reference sequence). V was cut by 6 bases and J by 4 bases, with 18 bases left in between. CDR3 size: 16 residues. CDR3 sequence: CASSLGPGPGTGELFF. Written as DNA, the CDR3 is TGTGCCAGCAGCCTAGGGCCAGGTCCTGGCACCGGGGAGCTGTTTTTT.

This clone was counted between two and nine times. This chain connects TRBV27 to TRBJ2-3; 10 bases line up with TRBD1. Germline V gene data show CDR1 as MNHEY and CDR2 as SMNVEV (reference sequence). This CDR3 has 16 residues. V gave up 5 bases and J gave up 7 bases; unmatched junction bases: 12. CDR3 amino acids: CASSPTGGELPYTQYF. The CDR3 DNA reads as TGTGCCAGCAGTCCGACAGGGGGCGAGCTCCCATATACGCAGTATTTT.

The chain carries TRBV7-9 and TRBJ1-2, with a weak D call TRBD1 (5 bases). Per germline, CDR1 SEHNR and CDR2 FQNEAQ (reference sequence). This CDR3 comprises 15 residues. V was trimmed by 3 bases and J by 4 bases, leaving 15 bases between them. The CDR3 DNA follows: TGTGCCAGCAGCTTGTCGGGGGGGACCACCTATGGCTACACCTTC. This translates into CASSLSGGTTYGYTF.

This chain connects TRBV5-1 to TRBJ2-3; 8 positions match TRBD1. CDR1 is SGHRS and CDR2 is YFSETQ in the germline V gene. V lost 5 bases, J lost 1 base, and 3 bases stayed unmatched. CDR3 length: 14 residues. CDR3 amino acids: CASREGQGTDTQYF. The CDR3 nucleotides are TGCGCCAGCAGGGAGGGACAGGGCACAGATACGCAGTATTTT.

This clone showed up just a few times. The chain couples TRBV6-5 to TRBJ2-7, with D maybe TRBD1 (6 bases). Germline V lookup: CDR1 MNHEY, CDR2 SVGAGI. The V end lost 6 bases, the J end lost 6 bases, and 18 bases lay between the germline ends. This CDR3 region has 14 residues. This CDR3 is CASSYRDTSFEQYF. The CDR3 DNA is TGTGCCAGCAGCTACCGGGACACCAGCTTCGAGCAGTACTTC.

The rearrangement uses TRBV5-1 and TRBJ2-3; TRBD2 matches 16 bases. Germline CDR1 and CDR2: SGHRS and YFSETQ. Unmatched junction bases numbered 12, after V lost 3 bases and J lost 5 bases. The CDR3 spans 19 residues. CDR3: CASSSLPGLAGGAGDTQYF. CDR3 nucleotide sequence: TGCGCCAGCAGCTCATTACCGGGACTAGCGGGAGGGGCGGGAGATACGCAGTATTTT.

V usage is TRBV5-1 and J usage is TRBJ2-1; 7 bases line up with TRBD1. Losses at the gene ends were 5 bases for V and 5 bases for J; bases not matched to a gene: 7. Per the germline V gene, CDR1 is SGHRS and CDR2 is YFSETQ. CDR3 length: 14 amino acids. This CDR3 reads CASRGQLGNNEQFF. The CDR3 DNA reads as TGCGCCAGCAGGGGACAGCTAGGGAACAATGAGCAGTTCTTC.

By share, this clone ranks as large (0.1 to 1%). The chain couples TRBV27 to TRBJ1-5, with D unclear. The CDR3 is made up of 15 amino acids. Germline values: CDR1 MNHEY, CDR2 SMNVEV (reference sequence). V lost 5 bases to trimming and J lost 0 bases, with 11 bases between them. CDR3 DNA sequence: TGTGCCAGCAGTGCATTCAGCAATAGCAATCAGCCCCAGCATTTT. Amino acids: CASSAFSNSNQPQHF.

This chain connects TRBV7-8 to TRBJ1-1; D remains ambiguous. This CDR3 region has 14 residues. V was shortened by 5 bases and J by 3 bases, with 13 bases between the two germline ends. Per the germline V gene, CDR1 is SGHVS and CDR2 is FQNEAQ. This CDR3 is CASSPEEDYTEAFF. CDR3 bases: TGTGCCAGCAGCCCCGAAGAGGACTACACTGAAGCTTTCTTT.

The chain has TRBV15 and TRBJ2-3; 7 positions match TRBD1. The CDR3 contains 14 residues. Unmatched junction bases numbered 7, after V lost 5 bases and J lost 5 bases. Germline V gene lookup returns CDR1 LNHNV and CDR2 YYDKDF (reference sequence). This CDR3 is CATSRSGGVDTQYF. For the CDR3, the DNA is TGTGCCACCAGCCGGTCAGGGGGAGTAGATACGCAGTATTTT.

This clone is classed as medium-sized (0.01 to 0.1%). V is TRBV6-6 and J is TRBJ2-2, with 7 nucleotides matching TRBD2. J gave up 1 base and V 0 bases, and 2 bases lay outside the gene matches. The CDR3 spans 16 residues. The V gene's germline CDR1 is MNHNY and CDR2 SVGAGI (reference sequence). The CDR3, as DNA: TGTGCCAGCAGTTACTCGAGCGGGGAGAACACCGGGGAGCTGTTTTTT. This encodes CASSYSSGENTGELFF.

CDR3 amino acids: CASRSHGDTQYF. The CDR3 nucleotides are TGTGCCAGCAGATCCCATGGGGATACGCAGTATTTT. The chain links TRBV28 to TRBJ2-3, with D unresolved. Germline V gives CDR1 MDHEN, CDR2 SYDVKM. The V end was cut by 6 bases, the J end by 6 bases, with 10 bases between. This CDR3 region has 12 residues.

This clone was detected only once. The chain links TRBV5-5 to TRBJ1-4; D might be TRBD1 (6 bases). Germline loops: CDR1 SGHKS, CDR2 YYEKEE (reference sequence). The CDR3 extends over 15 amino acids. The V end was cut by 4 bases, the J end by 4 bases, with 14 bases between. In DNA form, the CDR3 reads TGTGCCAGCAGCATACAGGGCGATCATAATGAAAAACTGTTTTTT. Translation gives CASSIQGDHNEKLFF. The full variable domain, in which reference TRBV5-5 and TRBJ1-4 provide the parts outside the CDR3, is DAGVTQSPTHLIKTRGQQVTLRCSPISGHKSVSWYQQVLGQGPQFIFQYYEKEERGRGNFPDRFSARQFPNYSSELNVNALLLGDSALYLCASSIQGDHNEKLFFGSGTQLSVL.